Described below is a single T cell receptor beta chain sequence and its context. The data were obtained in a study of blood T cell repertoires in COVID-19. Across the study: T cells, B-cell-depleted T cells, or PBMCs provided the cDNA or gDNA that served as material.

Profiled with immunoSEQ multiplex PCR; TCRdb holds only in-frame clones, not every one. The sample has roughly 150,000 clones, about 80% seen once. Germline assignment: CDR1 LGHNA and CDR2 YNFKEQ. This CDR3 comprises 17 residues. J lost 2 bases, V lost 4 bases, and 9 bases had no gene match. The chain joins TRBV4-2 to TRBJ2-3; 10 bases fit TRBD2. The sequencing sample was made of peripheral blood. The receptor was isolated from a woman over 75 with acute or convalescent COVID-19. As DNA, the CDR3 is TGTGCCAGCAGCCCAGAGCTAGCGGGGGTACTCACAGATACGCAGTATTTT. Amino acids: CASSPELAGVLTDTQYF.